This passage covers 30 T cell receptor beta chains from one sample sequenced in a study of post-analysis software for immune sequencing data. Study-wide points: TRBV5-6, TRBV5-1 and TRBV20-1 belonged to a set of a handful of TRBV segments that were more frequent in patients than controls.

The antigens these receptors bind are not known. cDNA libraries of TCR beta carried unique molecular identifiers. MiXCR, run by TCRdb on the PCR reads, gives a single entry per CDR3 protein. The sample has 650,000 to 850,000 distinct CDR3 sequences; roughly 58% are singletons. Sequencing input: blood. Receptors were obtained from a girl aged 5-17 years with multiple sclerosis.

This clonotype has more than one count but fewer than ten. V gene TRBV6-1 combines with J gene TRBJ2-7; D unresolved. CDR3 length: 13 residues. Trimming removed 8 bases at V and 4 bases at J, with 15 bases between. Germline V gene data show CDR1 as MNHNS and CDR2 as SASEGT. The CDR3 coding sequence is TGTGCCAGCTTGACCCCAGGCAGATACGAGCAGTACTTC. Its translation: CASLTPGRYEQYF.

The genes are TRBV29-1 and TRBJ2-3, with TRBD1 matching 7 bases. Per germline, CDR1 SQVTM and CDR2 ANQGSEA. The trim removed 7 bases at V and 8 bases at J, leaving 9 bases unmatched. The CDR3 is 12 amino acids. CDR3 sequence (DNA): TGCAGCGAGGGGACAGCCGCAGGTACGCAGTATTTT. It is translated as CSEGTAAGTQYF.

CDR3 loop: CASSLFRSEAFF. The CDR3 DNA follows: TGTGCCAGCAGCTTATTTCGCTCTGAAGCTTTCTTT. The V call is TRBV7-2, the J call TRBJ1-1, with unresolved D. Trimming stripped 2 bases from V and 6 bases from J, with 7 bases between. The CDR3 runs 12 residues. Per germline, CDR1 SGHTA and CDR2 FQGNSA.

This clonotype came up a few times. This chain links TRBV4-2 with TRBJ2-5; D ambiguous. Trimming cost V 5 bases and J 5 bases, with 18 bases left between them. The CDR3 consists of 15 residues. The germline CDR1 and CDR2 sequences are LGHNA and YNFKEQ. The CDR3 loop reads CASSSLSQGRETQYF. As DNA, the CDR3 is TGTGCCAGCAGCTCGCTGAGCCAAGGGCGGGAGACCCAGTACTTC.

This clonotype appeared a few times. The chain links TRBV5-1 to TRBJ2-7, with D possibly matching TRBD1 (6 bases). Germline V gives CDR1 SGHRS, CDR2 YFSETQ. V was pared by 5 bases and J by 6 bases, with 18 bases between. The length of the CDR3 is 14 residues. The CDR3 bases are TGCGCCAGCAGACCCATCCCGACAGGTGGCGAGCAGTACTTC. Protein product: CASRPIPTGGEQYF.

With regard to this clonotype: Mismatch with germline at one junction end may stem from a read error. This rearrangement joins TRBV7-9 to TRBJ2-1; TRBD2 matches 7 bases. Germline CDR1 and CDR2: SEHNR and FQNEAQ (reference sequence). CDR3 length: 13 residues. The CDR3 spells CAGSLAPSREEFF. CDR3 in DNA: TGTGCCGGCAGCTTAGCCCCATCCCGGGAGGAGTTCTTC.

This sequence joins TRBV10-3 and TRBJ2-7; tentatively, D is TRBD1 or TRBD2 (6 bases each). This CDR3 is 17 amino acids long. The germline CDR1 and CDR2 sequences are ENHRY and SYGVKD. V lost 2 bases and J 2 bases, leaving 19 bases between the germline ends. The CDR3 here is CAISERVQGRGPYEQYF. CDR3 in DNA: TGTGCCATCAGTGAGCGGGTGCAGGGGCGGGGACCCTACGAGCAGTACTTC.

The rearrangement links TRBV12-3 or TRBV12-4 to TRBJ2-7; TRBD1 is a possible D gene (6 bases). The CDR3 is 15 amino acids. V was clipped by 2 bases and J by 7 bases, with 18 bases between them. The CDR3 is CASSLWQGPIVEQYF. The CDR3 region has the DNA TGTGCCAGCAGTTTATGGCAGGGGCCCATTGTAGAGCAGTACTTC.

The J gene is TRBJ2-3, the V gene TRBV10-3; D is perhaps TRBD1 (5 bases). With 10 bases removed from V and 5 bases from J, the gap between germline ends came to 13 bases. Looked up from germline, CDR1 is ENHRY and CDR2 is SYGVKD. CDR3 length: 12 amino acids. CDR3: CATREGGDTQYF. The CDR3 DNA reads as TGTGCCACCAGGGAAGGTGGAGATACGCAGTATTTT.

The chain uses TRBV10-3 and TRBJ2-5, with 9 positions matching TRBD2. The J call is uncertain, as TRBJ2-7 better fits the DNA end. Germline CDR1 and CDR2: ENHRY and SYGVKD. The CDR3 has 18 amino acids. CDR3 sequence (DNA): TGTGCCATCAGGGACCCTGGGGGTGGCGTTAGCGGGAGTAACGAGCAGTACTTC. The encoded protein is CAIRDPGGGVSGSNEQYF.

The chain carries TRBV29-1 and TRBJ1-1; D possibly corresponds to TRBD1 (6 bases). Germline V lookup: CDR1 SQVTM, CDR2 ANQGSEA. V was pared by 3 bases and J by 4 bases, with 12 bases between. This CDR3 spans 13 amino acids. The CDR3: CSVEGGAGTEAFF. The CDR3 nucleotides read TGCAGCGTTGAGGGGGGGGCTGGCACTGAAGCTTTCTTT. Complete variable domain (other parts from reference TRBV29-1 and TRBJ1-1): SAVISQKPSRDICQRGTSLTIQCQVDSQVTMMFWYRQQPGQSLTLIATANQGSEATYESGFVIDKFPISRPNLTFSTLTVSNMSPEDSSIYLCSVEGGAGTEAFFGQGTRLTVV.

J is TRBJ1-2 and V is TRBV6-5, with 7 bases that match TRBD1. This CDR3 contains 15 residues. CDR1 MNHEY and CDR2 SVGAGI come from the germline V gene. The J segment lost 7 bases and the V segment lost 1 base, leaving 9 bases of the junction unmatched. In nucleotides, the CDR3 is TGTGCCAGCAGTTACTTTGTAGGGGGCGGCTCTGGCTACACCTTC. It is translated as CASSYFVGGGSGYTF.

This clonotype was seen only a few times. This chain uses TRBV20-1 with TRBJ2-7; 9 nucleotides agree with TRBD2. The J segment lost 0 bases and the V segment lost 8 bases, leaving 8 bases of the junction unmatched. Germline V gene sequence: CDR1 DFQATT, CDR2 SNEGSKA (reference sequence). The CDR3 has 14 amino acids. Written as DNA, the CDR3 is TGCAGTTACTCTAGCGGGGAGAGCTCCTACGAGCAGTACTTC. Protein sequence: CSYSSGESSYEQYF.

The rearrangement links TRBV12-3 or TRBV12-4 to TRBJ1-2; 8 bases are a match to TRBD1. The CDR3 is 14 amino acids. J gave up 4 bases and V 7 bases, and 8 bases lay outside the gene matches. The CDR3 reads CASTEDRELYGYTF. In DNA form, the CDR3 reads TGTGCCAGCACCGAGGACAGGGAACTCTATGGCTACACCTTC.

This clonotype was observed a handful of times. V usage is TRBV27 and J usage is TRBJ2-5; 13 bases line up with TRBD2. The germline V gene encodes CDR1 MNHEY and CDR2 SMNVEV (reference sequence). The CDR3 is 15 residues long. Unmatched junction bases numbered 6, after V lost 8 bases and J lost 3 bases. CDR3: CASSGLAGEKETQYF. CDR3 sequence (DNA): TGTGCCAGCTCTGGACTAGCGGGAGAAAAAGAGACCCAGTACTTC.

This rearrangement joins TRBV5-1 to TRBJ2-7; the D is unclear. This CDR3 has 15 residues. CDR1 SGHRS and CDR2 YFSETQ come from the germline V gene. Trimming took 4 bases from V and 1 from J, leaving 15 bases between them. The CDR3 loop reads CASSPETQLSYEQYF. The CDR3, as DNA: TGCGCCAGCAGCCCGGAAACTCAACTATCCTACGAGCAGTACTTC.

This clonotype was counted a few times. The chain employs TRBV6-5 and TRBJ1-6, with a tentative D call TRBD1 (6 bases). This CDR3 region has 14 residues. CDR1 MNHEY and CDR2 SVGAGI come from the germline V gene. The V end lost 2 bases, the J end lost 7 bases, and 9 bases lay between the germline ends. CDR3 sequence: CASSYGGRNSPLHF. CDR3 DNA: TGTGCCAGCAGTTACGGGGGGCGGAATTCACCCCTCCACTTT.

The CDR3 loop reads CATSRAAGGPYNMKYNEQFF. The CDR3 DNA sequence: TGTGCCACCAGCAGAGCCGCAGGGGGCCCCTATAATATGAAATACAATGAGCAGTTCTTC. The chain combines TRBV15 with TRBJ2-1; 8 bases are a match to TRBD1. This CDR3 has 20 residues. The trim removed 1 base at V and 4 bases at J, leaving 18 bases unmatched. Germline-derived CDR1 and CDR2 are LNHNV and YYDKDF (reference sequence).

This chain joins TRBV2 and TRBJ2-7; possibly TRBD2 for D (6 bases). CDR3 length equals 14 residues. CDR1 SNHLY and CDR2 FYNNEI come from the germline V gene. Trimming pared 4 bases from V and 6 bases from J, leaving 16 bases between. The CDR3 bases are TGTGCCAGCAGTGTATCGGGAGCCCACGGCGAGCAGTACTTC. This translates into CASSVSGAHGEQYF. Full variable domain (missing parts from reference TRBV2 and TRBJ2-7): EPEVTQTPSHQVTQMGQEVILRCVPISNHLYFYWYRQILGQKVEFLVSFYNNEISEKSEIFDDQFSVERPDGSNFTLKIRSTKLEDSAMYFCASSVSGAHGEQYFGPGTRLTVT.

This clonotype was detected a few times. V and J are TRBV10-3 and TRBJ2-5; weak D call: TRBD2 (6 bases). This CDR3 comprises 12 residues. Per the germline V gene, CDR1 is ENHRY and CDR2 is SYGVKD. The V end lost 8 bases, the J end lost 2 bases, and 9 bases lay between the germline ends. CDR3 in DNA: TGTGCCATCCGCGGGATACAAGAGACCCAGTACTTC. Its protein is CAIRGIQETQYF.

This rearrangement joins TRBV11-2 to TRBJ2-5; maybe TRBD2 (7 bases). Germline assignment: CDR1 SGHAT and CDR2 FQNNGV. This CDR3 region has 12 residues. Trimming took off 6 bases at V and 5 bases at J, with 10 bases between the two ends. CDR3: CASRKGGETQYF. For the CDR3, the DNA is TGTGCCAGCAGGAAGGGGGGGGAGACCCAGTACTTC.

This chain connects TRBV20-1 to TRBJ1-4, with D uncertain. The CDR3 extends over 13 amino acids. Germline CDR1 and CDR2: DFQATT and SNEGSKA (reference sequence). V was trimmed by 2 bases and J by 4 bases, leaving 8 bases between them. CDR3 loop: CSARRPINEKLFF. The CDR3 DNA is TGCAGTGCTAGACGGCCTATTAATGAAAAACTGTTTTTT.

CDR3 sequence (DNA): TGCAGCGCCCGTCCAGCGGGATCTGTCCGCGAGCAGTACTTC. It specifies CSARPAGSVREQYF. This rearrangement joins TRBV29-1 to TRBJ2-5; 7 bases line up with TRBD2. TRBJ2-7 matches the DNA end more closely, so the J call is doubtful. The CDR3 sequence is 14 residues long. The germline V gene encodes CDR1 SQVTM and CDR2 ANQGSEA.

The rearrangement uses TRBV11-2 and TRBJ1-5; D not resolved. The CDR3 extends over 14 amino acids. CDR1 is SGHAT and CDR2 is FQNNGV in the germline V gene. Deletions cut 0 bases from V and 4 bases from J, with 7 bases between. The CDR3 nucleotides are TGTGCCAGCAGCTTAGATTACCGTAATCAGCCCCAGCATTTT. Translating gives CASSLDYRNQPQHF.

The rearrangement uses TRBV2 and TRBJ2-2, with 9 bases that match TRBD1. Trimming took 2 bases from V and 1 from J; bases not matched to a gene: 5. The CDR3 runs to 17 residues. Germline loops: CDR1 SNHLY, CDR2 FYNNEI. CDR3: CASSEPRTGENTGELFF. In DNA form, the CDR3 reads TGTGCCAGCAGTGAACCGAGGACAGGGGAGAACACCGGGGAGCTGTTTTTT.

The CDR3 sequence: CASSPTWVEQYF. DNA of the CDR3: TGTGCCAGCAGCCCAACATGGGTCGAGCAGTACTTC. The chain joins TRBV7-9 to TRBJ2-5, with unresolved D. The end of the DNA aligns better with TRBJ2-7, so the J call may be wrong. The CDR3 contains 12 residues. The V gene's germline CDR1 is SEHNR and CDR2 FQNEAQ (reference sequence).

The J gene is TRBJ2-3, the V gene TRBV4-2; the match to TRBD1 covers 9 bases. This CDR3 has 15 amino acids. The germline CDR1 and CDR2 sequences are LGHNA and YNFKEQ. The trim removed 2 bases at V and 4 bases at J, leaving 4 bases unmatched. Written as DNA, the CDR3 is TGTGCCAGCAGCCAACCGGGACAGGGCTCAGATACGCAGTATTTT. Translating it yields CASSQPGQGSDTQYF.

The CDR3 region is CAISTPEGSRGQDSSGANVLTF. CDR3 DNA: TGTGCCATCAGTACCCCGGAAGGTAGTAGGGGACAGGATAGCTCTGGGGCCAACGTCCTGACTTTC. The V gene is TRBV10-3, the J gene TRBJ2-6; the match to TRBD1 covers 8 bases. This CDR3 has 22 amino acids. The germline V gene has CDR1 ENHRY and CDR2 SYGVKD. Trimming at V came to 5 bases and at J to 0 bases, leaving 21 bases not matched to a gene.

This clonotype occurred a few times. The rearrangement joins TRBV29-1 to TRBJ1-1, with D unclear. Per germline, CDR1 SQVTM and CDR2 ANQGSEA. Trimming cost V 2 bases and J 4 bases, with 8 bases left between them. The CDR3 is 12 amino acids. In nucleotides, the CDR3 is TGCAGCGTTGAACTCGGGTTCACTGAAGCTTTCTTT. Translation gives CSVELGFTEAFF.

The CDR3 is CASSLEGGTVFPYNEQFF. The CDR3 region has the DNA TGCGCCAGCAGCTTGGAGGGTGGGACAGTATTTCCCTACAATGAGCAGTTCTTC. The genes are TRBV5-1 and TRBJ2-1; 7 bases line up with TRBD1. Germline V CDR1 and CDR2: SGHRS, YFSETQ. The CDR3 runs to 18 residues. Losses at the gene ends were 0 bases for V and 2 bases for J; bases not matched to a gene: 11.